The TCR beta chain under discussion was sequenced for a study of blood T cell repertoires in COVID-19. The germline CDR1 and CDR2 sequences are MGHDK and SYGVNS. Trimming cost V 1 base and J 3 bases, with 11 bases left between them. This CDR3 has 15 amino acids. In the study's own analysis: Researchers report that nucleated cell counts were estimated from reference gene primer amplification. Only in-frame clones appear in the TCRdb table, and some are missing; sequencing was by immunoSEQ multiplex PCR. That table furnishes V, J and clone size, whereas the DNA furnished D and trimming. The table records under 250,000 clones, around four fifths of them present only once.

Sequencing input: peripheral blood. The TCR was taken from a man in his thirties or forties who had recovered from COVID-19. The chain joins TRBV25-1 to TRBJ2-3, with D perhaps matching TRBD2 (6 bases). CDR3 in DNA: TGTGCCAGCAGTGAATGGGCAGGGAGGACAGATACGCAGTATTTT. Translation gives CASSEWAGRTDTQYF.